This T cell receptor beta chain is from a study of CXCR3-negative and CXCR3-positive naive CD8 T cells. Study-wide results and limits: Diversity proved comparably high across both naive subsets and much lower in memory CD8+ cells. Naive cells with CXCR3 showed TRB CDR3s that were more hydrophobic than those in CXCR3-negative naive cells.

UMI labels and 5' RACE were used to prepare the TRB cDNA libraries. For each CDR3 protein, TCRdb gives one entry from its re-call of the 5' RACE reads, without DNA. This table holds 65,000 to 90,000 distinct CDR3 sequences. CDR3 length equals 14 residues. As regards this clonotype: No antigen is known for it.

A CD45RO-CCR7+CD27+CD95- phenotype identified naive CD8+ T cells. The chain joins TRBV12-3 or TRBV12-4 to TRBJ1-1. Material for sequencing was naive CXCR3+ CD8+ T cells from blood. Specified subset: CD45RO-CCR7+CD27+CD95- naive CD8+ T cells expressing CXCR3 (TNR3+). The sequence came from a human donor in good health. Some clones in this sample may be carry-over from other donors' samples. The CDR3 loop is CASSSQGPPTEAFF.